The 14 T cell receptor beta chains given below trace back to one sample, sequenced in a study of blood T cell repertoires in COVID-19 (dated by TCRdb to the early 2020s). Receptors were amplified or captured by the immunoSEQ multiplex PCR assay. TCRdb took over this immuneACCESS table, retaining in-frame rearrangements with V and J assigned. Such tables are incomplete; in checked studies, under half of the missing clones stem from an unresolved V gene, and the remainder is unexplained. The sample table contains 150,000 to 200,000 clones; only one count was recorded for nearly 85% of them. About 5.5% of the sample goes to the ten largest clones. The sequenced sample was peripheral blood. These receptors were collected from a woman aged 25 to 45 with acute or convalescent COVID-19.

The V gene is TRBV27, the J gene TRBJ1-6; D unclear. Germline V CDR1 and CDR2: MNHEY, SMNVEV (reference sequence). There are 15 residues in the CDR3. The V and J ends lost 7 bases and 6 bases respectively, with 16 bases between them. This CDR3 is CASKRSWLSNSPLHF. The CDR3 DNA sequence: TGTGCCAGCAAACGGTCGTGGTTAAGTAATTCACCCCTCCACTTT.

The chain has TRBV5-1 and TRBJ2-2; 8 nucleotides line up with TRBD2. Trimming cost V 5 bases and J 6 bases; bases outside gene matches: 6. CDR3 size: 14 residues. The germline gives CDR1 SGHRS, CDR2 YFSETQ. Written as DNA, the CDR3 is TGCGCCAGCAGAGCGGGAGTTAGCGCCGGGGAGCTGTTTTTT. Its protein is CASRAGVSAGELFF.

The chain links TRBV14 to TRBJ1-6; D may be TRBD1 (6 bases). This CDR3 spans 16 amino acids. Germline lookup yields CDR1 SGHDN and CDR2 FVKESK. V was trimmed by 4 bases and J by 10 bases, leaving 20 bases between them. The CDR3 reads CASSLRSQGFGSPLHF. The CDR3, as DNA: TGTGCCAGCAGCCTAAGATCACAGGGTTTCGGGTCACCCCTCCACTTT.

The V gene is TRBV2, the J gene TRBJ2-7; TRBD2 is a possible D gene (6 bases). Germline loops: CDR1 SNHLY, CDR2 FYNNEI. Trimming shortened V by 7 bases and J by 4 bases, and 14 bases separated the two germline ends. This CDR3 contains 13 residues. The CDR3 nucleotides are TGTGCCAGCAACCCCGGGACTTCATACGAGCAGTACTTC. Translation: CASNPGTSYEQYF.

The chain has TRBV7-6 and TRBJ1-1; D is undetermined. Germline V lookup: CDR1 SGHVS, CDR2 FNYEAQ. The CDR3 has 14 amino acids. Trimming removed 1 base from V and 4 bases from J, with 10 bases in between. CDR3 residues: CASSLGAGVTEAFF. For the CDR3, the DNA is TGTGCCAGCAGCTTAGGGGCGGGAGTCACTGAAGCTTTCTTT.

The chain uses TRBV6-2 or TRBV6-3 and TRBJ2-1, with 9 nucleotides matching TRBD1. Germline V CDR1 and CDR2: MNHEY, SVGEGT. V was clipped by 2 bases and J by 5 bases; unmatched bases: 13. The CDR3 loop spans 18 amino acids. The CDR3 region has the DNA TGTGCCAGCAGTTACACCCGGGACAGGGCGATGCGAAACAATGAGCAGTTCTTC. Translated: CASSYTRDRAMRNNEQFF.

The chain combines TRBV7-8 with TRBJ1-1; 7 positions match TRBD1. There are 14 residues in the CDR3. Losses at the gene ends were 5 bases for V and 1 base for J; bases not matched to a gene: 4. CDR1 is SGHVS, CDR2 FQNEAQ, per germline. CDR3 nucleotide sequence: TGTGCCAGCAGCCGGGGGACAGCGAACACTGAAGCTTTCTTT. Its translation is CASSRGTANTEAFF.

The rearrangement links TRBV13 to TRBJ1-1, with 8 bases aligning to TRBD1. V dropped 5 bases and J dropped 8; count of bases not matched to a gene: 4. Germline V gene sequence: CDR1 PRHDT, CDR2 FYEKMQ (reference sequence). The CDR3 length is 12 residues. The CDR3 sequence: CASSPGQGEAFF. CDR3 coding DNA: TGTGCCAGCAGCCCCGGACAGGGAGAAGCTTTCTTT.

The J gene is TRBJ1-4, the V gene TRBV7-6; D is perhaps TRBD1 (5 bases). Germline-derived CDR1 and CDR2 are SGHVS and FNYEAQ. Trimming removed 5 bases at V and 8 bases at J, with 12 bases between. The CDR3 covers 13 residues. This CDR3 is CASSRTEGEKLFF. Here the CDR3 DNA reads TGTGCCAGCAGCCGGACGGAGGGGGAAAAACTGTTTTTT.

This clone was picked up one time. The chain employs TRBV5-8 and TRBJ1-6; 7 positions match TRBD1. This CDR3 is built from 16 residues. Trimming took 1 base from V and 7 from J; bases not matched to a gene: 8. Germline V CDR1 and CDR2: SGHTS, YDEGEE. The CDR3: CASSLSVTGKNSPLHF. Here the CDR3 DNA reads TGTGCCAGCAGCTTGTCCGTGACAGGGAAAAATTCACCCCTCCACTTT.

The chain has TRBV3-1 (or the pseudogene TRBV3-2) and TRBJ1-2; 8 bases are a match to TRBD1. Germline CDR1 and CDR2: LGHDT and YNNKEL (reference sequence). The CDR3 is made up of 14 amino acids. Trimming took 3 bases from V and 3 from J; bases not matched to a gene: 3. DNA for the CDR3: TGTGCCAGCAGCCAGACAGGGGATTACTATGGCTACACCTTC. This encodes CASSQTGDYYGYTF.

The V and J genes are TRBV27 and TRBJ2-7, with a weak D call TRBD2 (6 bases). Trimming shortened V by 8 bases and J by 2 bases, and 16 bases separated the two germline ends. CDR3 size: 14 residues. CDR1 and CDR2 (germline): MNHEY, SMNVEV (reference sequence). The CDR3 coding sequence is TGTGCCAGCGGCGACTGCGGGAAAACCTACGAGCAGTACTTC. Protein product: CASGDCGKTYEQYF.

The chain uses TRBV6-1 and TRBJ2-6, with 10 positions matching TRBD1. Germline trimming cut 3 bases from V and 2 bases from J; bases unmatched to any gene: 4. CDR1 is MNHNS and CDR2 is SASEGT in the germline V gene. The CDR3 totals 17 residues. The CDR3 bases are TGTGCCAGCAGTGAGGACAGGGGGGGGCCTGGGGCCAACGTCCTGACTTTC. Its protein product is CASSEDRGGPGANVLTF.

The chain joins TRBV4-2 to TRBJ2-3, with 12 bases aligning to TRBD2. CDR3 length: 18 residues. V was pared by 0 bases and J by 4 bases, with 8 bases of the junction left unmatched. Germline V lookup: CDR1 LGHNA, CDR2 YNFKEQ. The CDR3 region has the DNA TGTGCCAGCAGCCAAGATCACCCTAGCGGGAGGGCCCCAGATACGCAGTATTTT. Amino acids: CASSQDHPSGRAPDTQYF.